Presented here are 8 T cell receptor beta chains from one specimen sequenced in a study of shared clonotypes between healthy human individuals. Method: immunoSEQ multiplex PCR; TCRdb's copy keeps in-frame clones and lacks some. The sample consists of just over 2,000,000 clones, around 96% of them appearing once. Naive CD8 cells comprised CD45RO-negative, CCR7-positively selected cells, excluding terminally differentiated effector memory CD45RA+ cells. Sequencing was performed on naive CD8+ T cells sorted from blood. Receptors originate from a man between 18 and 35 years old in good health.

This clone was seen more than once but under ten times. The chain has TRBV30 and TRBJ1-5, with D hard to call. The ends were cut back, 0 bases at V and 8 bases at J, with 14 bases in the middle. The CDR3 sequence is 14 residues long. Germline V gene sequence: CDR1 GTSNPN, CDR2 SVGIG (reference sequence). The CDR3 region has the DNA TGTGCCTGGAGTGTACTGTCAGGTAATAAGCCCCAGCATTTT. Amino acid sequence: CAWSVLSGNKPQHF.

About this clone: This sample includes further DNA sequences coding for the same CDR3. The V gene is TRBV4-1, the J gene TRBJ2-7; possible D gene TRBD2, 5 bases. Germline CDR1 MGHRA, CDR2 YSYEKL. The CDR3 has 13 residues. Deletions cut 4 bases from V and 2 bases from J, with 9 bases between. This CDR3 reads CASSPGMAYEQYF. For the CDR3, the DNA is TGCGCCAGCAGCCCCGGGATGGCCTACGAGCAGTACTTC.

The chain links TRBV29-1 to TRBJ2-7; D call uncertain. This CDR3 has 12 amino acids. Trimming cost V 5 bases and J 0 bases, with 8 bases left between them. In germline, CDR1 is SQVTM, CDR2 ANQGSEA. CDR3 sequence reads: CSVLVSSYEQYF. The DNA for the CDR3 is TGCAGCGTTTTGGTCAGCTCCTACGAGCAGTACTTC.

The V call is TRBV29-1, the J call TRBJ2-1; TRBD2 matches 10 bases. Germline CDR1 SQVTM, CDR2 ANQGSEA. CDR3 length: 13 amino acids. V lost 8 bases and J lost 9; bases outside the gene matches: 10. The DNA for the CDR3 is TGCAGCTTTGCTAGCGGGAGTTCTTCTGAGCAGTTCTTC. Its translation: CSFASGSSSEQFF.

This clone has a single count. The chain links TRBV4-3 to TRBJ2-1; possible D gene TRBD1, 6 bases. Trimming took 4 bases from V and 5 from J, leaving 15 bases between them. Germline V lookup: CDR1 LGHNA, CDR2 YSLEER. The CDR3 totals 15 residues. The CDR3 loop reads CASSLQQGTHNEQFF. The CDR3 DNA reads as TGCGCCAGCAGCCTACAACAGGGTACCCACAATGAGCAGTTCTTC.

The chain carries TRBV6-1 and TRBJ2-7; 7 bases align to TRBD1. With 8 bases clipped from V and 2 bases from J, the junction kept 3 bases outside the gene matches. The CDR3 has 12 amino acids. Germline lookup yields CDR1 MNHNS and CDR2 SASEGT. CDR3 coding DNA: TGTGCCAGCGGACAGGTAACCTACGAGCAGTACTTC. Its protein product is CASGQVTYEQYF.

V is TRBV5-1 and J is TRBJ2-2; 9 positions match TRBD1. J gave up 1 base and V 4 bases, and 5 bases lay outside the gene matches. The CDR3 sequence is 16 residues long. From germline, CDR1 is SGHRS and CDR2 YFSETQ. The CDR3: CASSPQGQGNTGELFF. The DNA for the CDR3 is TGCGCCAGCAGCCCCCAGGGACAGGGGAACACCGGGGAGCTGTTTTTT. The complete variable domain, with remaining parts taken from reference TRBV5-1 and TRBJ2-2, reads KAGVTQTPRYLIKTRGQQVTLSCSPISGHRSVSWYQQTPGQGLQFLFEYFSETQRNKGNFPGRFSGRQFSNSRSEMNVSTLELGDSALYLCASSPQGQGNTGELFFGEGSRLTVL.

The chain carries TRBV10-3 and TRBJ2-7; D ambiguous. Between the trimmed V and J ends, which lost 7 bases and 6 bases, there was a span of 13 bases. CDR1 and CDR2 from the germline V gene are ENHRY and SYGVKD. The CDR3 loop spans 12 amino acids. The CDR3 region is CAINEGMAEQYF. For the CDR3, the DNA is TGTGCCATCAACGAAGGGATGGCCGAGCAGTACTTC.